This T cell receptor beta chain came from a study of T-cell memory formation after mild COVID-19. About the research overall: Each donor largely had its own TCR clusters. The study's findings and limits: Those CD4+ clones that contracted were mainly in CM and EM (CD8+ ones in EMRA). The authors did not confirm SARS-CoV-2 specificity of second-wave clones peaking day 37. Later expanders leaned toward CD4+, whereas clones contracting from day 15 to 85 were balanced CD4/CD8.

J was trimmed by 2 bases and V by 0 bases; bases with no gene match: 3. The CDR3 covers 16 residues. Germline V CDR1 and CDR2: MGHRA, YSYEKL. This clonotype has a handful of counts. Its specificity is not known. TCRdb used MiXCR to reprocess the 5' RACE reads, holding one entry per CDR3 protein. The sample holds under 700,000 distinct CDR3 sequences, about a fifth seen once. This TCR derives from an adult woman who had mild COVID-19 (a few samples of this study predate the infection). Cell type and time point are not known. The rearrangement joins TRBV4-1 to TRBJ2-2; 7 nucleotides agree with TRBD2. Specimen: PBMCs or a T cell subset sorted from them (not recorded which). CDR3 DNA: TGCGCCAGCAGCCAAGACGGGAGGATAAACACCGGGGAGCTGTTTTTT. Encoded protein: CASSQDGRINTGELFF.